Each of the 22 T cell receptor beta chains below was sequenced from the same sample in a study of persistence of HIV-infected CD4 T cells (dated by TCRdb to the early 2020s). The immunoSEQ hsTCRB assay version 4, run in survey mode, was used to sequence TCRbeta repertoires from genomic DNA. Drawn from immuneACCESS, this table holds only the in-frame rearrangements with V and J called that TCRdb kept. Clones are partly lost; checked studies trace under half to an unresolved V gene and leave the rest unexplained. A total of roughly 25,000 clones appear in this sample, less than 85% of them only once. The top ten hold around 1.8% of the sample. Their target antigens are unknown. The sample's treatment or condition label, in plain terms: suppressive antiretroviral therapy. A pool of overlapping 15-mer peptides from HIV-1 Gag, at around 1 ug per peptide per mL, was used to stimulate the cells. Sorting of responding CD4+ T cells was based on upregulation of both CD40 ligand and CD69.

The specimen was CD4+ T cells sorted from PBMCs after roughly 19-hour stimulation, collected from a patient who received antiretroviral therapy. The cell subset or site label here, explained by the study, means: CD40L+CD69+ CD4 T cells responding to HIV-1 Gag peptides. Receptor source: an adult man with HIV who was CMV-seropositive.

This rearrangement joins TRBV7-2 to TRBJ2-5; weak D call: TRBD1 (5 bases). Germline CDR1 reads SGHTA; CDR2 reads FQGNSA. The V end was cut by 5 bases, the J end by 7 bases, with 14 bases between. CDR3 length equals 13 residues. CDR3 nucleotide sequence: TGTGCCAGCAGCCAAGGGGTCAATCCGACCCAGTACTTC. Amino acid sequence: CASSQGVNPTQYF.

Notes on this clone: This specimen includes other DNA sequences encoding the same CDR3. V and J are TRBV18 and TRBJ1-5; maybe TRBD1 (5 bases). The germline V and J ends were trimmed by 3 bases and 4 bases, with 13 bases remaining between them. The CDR3 totals 15 residues. Germline V gene sequence: CDR1 KGHSH, CDR2 LQKENI. This CDR3 reads CASSPDRGGNQPQHF. The CDR3 nucleotides are TGTGCCAGCTCACCCGACCGGGGGGGAAATCAGCCCCAGCATTTT.

CDR3 region: CASSPRQNTGELFF. CDR3 nucleotide sequence: TGTGCCAGCAGCCCGAGACAGAACACCGGGGAGCTGTTTTTT. The chain couples TRBV3-1 (or the pseudogene TRBV3-2) to TRBJ2-2, with D hard to call. The CDR3 runs to 14 residues. Looked up from germline, CDR1 is LGHDT and CDR2 is YNNKEL (reference sequence). V lost 4 bases and J 1 base, leaving 7 bases between the germline ends.

V gene TRBV6-5 combines with J gene TRBJ1-6; D might be TRBD1 (5 bases). This CDR3 is 15 amino acids long. Trimming pared 5 bases from V and 7 bases from J, leaving 15 bases between. Germline lookup yields CDR1 MNHEY and CDR2 SVGAGI. The DNA of the CDR3 is TGTGCCAGCAGTCCCACCCGAACAGGCAATTCACCCCTCCACTTT. As protein: CASSPTRTGNSPLHF.

The chain couples TRBV24-1 to TRBJ2-1, with 12 positions matching TRBD2. Germline-derived CDR1 and CDR2 are KGHDR and SFDVKD. The V segment lost 3 bases and the J segment 3 bases; nucleotides outside the gene matches: 2. There are 16 residues in the CDR3. The CDR3: CATSDLAGGNYNEQFF. The CDR3 coding sequence is TGTGCCACCAGTGATCTAGCGGGGGGGAACTACAATGAGCAGTTCTTC.

This clone was counted once. Different DNA sequences within this sample yield the same CDR3. The rearrangement joins TRBV18 to TRBJ2-7, with D maybe TRBD2 (6 bases). The V gene's germline CDR1 is KGHSH and CDR2 LQKENI. The CDR3 loop spans 13 amino acids. The V end was cut by 6 bases, the J end by 2 bases, with 11 bases between. CDR3 nucleotide sequence: TGTGCCAGCTCTGGGGGGTCGGCCTACGAGCAGTACTTC. Translating gives CASSGGSAYEQYF.

The chain employs TRBV7-9 and TRBJ1-1; D gene unclear. The CDR3 length is 11 residues. Trimming cost V 6 bases and J 2 bases, with 4 bases left between them. Germline V gene lookup returns CDR1 SEHNR and CDR2 FQNEAQ (reference sequence). The CDR3 coding sequence is TGTGCCAGCAGGTCAAACACTGAAGCTTTCTTT. Protein sequence: CASRSNTEAFF.

The chain uses TRBV11-1 and TRBJ2-2, with 8 bases lining up with TRBD2. The CDR3 spans 16 residues. The J segment lost 4 bases and the V segment lost 5 bases, leaving 9 bases of the junction unmatched. From germline, CDR1 is SGHAT and CDR2 FQDESV (reference sequence). CDR3 coding DNA: TGTGCCAGCAGCCATAACTCGGGGGGGGGCACCGGGGAGCTGTTTTTT. Translated, it gives CASSHNSGGGTGELFF.

This chain links TRBV7-8 with TRBJ2-1; D ambiguous. V was shortened by 5 bases and J by 3 bases, with 11 bases between the two germline ends. The CDR3 is 14 residues long. CDR1 and CDR2 from the germline V gene are SGHVS and FQNEAQ. The CDR3 bases are TGTGCCAGCAGCAAAGGCGGAAACTACAATGAGCAGTTCTTC. Its protein is CASSKGGNYNEQFF.

This chain connects TRBV19 to TRBJ2-7; 9 nucleotides align to TRBD1. This CDR3 is 14 amino acids long. Germline loops: CDR1 LNHDA, CDR2 SQIVND (reference sequence). With V trimmed by 3 bases and J by 7 bases, 7 bases remained unmatched. CDR3 loop: CASSMGQGRQEQYF. CDR3 DNA sequence: TGTGCCAGTAGTATGGGACAGGGACGTCAGGAGCAGTACTTC.

This chain uses TRBV11-3 with TRBJ2-3; the D is unclear. The germline gives CDR1 SGHNT, CDR2 YENEEA. The CDR3 loop spans 12 amino acids. V was cut by 0 bases and J by 9 bases, with 7 bases left in between. This CDR3 is CASSLDGYTQYF. In nucleotides, the CDR3 is TGTGCCAGCAGCTTAGATGGGTACACGCAGTATTTT. Variable domain in full (rest from reference TRBV11-3 and TRBJ2-3): EAGVVQSPRYKIIEKKQPVAFWCNPISGHNTLYWYLQNLGQGPELLIRYENEEAVDDSQLPKDRFSAERLKGVDSTLKIQPAELGDSAVYLCASSLDGYTQYFGPGTRLTVL.

The chain carries TRBV11-2 and TRBJ1-1; D is undetermined. Germline-derived CDR1 and CDR2 are SGHAT and FQNNGV. The CDR3 contains 13 residues. The V end was cut by 6 bases, the J end by 4 bases, with 12 bases between. Written as DNA, the CDR3 is TGTGCCAGCAGTCTTAAGGCCATCACTGAAGCTTTCTTT. Encoded protein: CASSLKAITEAFF.

The chain joins TRBV5-1 to TRBJ2-3; D assignment may be TRBD1 or TRBD2 (5 bases each). Trimming removed 0 bases at V and 4 bases at J, with 15 bases between. Germline V gene sequence: CDR1 SGHRS, CDR2 YFSETQ. The CDR3 loop spans 16 amino acids. CDR3 loop: CASSLASGRGADTQYF. DNA for the CDR3: TGCGCCAGCAGCTTGGCCTCGGGCCGGGGCGCAGATACGCAGTATTTT.

The CDR3 is CASSKAGASTDTQYF. Written as DNA, the CDR3 is TGTGCCAGCAGCAAAGCGGGAGCCAGCACAGATACGCAGTATTTT. The gene calls are TRBV3-1 (or the pseudogene TRBV3-2) and TRBJ2-3, with 8 bases matching TRBD2. The trim removed 5 bases at V and 0 bases at J, leaving 4 bases unmatched. Germline V gene data show CDR1 as LGHDT and CDR2 as YNNKEL (reference sequence). This CDR3 spans 15 amino acids.

V usage is TRBV27 and J usage is TRBJ2-6; D unclear. CDR3 length equals 14 residues. Looked up from germline, CDR1 is MNHEY and CDR2 is SMNVEV (reference sequence). The germline V and J ends were trimmed by 7 bases and 0 bases, with 7 bases remaining between them. CDR3: CASTGRSGANVLTF. Here the CDR3 DNA reads TGTGCCAGCACCGGGCGCTCTGGGGCCAACGTCCTGACTTTC.

V and J are TRBV12-2 and TRBJ1-2; the table's D call, TRBD1, was not checked against the DNA. TRBV12-2 counts as a pseudogene. This CDR3 comprises 18 residues. CDR3 region: CASRLGQAPPFLHYGYTF. For the CDR3, the DNA is TGTGCAAGTCGCCTTGGGCAGGCCCCTCCCTTCCTCCACTATGGCTACACCTTC.

Points on this clone: The sample has other DNA sequences that encode this CDR3 too. The genes are TRBV3-1 (or the pseudogene TRBV3-2) and TRBJ2-7; possible D gene TRBD1, 5 bases. The CDR3 extends over 13 amino acids. The V end was cut by 5 bases, the J end by 3 bases, with 11 bases between. Germline V CDR1 and CDR2: LGHDT, YNNKEL (reference sequence). The DNA of the CDR3 is TGTGCCAGCAGCAACCGAGACAGCTACGAGCAGTACTTC. It translates to CASSNRDSYEQYF.

The chain has TRBV19 and TRBJ2-3, with TRBD2 matching over 8 bases. The germline gives CDR1 LNHDA, CDR2 SQIVND (reference sequence). V shed 5 bases and J 6 bases; nucleotides not matched to a gene: 7. This CDR3 comprises 14 residues. As DNA, the CDR3 is TGTGCCAGTAGTCCCCCGGGGGGGTTTGATACGCAGTATTTT. Translated, it gives CASSPPGGFDTQYF.

This rearrangement joins TRBV5-5 to TRBJ2-7; TRBD1 matches at 12 bases. V was pared by 0 bases and J by 2 bases, with 3 bases of the junction left unmatched. The CDR3 contains 16 residues. CDR1 is SGHKS and CDR2 is YYEKEE in the germline V gene (reference sequence). DNA for the CDR3: TGTGCCAGCAGCTTGGCGGGACAGGGGGCCCCCTACGAGCAGTACTTC. Its protein product is CASSLAGQGAPYEQYF. Filled out from reference TRBV5-5 and TRBJ2-7, the complete variable domain reads DAGVTQSPTHLIKTRGQQVTLRCSPISGHKSVSWYQQVLGQGPQFIFQYYEKEERGRGNFPDRFSARQFPNYSSELNVNALLLGDSALYLCASSLAGQGAPYEQYFGPGTRLTVT.

CDR3 protein: CASSQERGTSGGFLQETQYF. The CDR3 DNA reads TGTGCCAGCAGCCAAGAACGAGGGACTAGCGGGGGTTTTCTACAAGAGACCCAGTACTTC. This chain links TRBV3-1 (or the pseudogene TRBV3-2) with TRBJ2-5; 14 bases are shared with TRBD2. The CDR3 covers 20 residues. Germline V gene lookup returns CDR1 LGHDT and CDR2 YNNKEL (reference sequence). J gave up 2 bases and V 0 bases, and 11 bases lay outside the gene matches.

The chain has TRBV10-2 and TRBJ2-1, with D tentatively TRBD1 (6 bases). The germline V gene encodes CDR1 WSHSY and CDR2 SAAADI. This CDR3 contains 13 residues. V was clipped by 6 bases and J by 4 bases, with 10 bases between them. This CDR3 reads CASSMGAYNEQFF. CDR3 nucleotides: TGCGCCAGCAGCATGGGGGCGTACAATGAGCAGTTCTTC.

This chain links TRBV6-5 with TRBJ2-3; D not certain. The V gene's germline CDR1 is MNHEY and CDR2 SVGAGI. Trimming cost V 6 bases and J 2 bases, with 9 bases left between them. The CDR3 extends over 13 amino acids. DNA of the CDR3: TGTGCCAGCAGGGGCCTTTACACAGATACGCAGTATTTT. It codes for CASRGLYTDTQYF.